This TCR beta chain was recovered during a study of human T cells and chemical hapten exposure. The time point is: pre-sensitization, week 0. Stated treatment: therapeutic diphenylcyclopropenone sensitization with weekly scalp DPC. The table lists this clonotype with a few counts. TCRdb ran MiXCR on the RACE reads and lists one entry per CDR3 protein. The sample contains 190,000 or so distinct CDR3 sequences, roughly 30% of which appear only once. The source is a woman aged 25-40 years with alopecia areata. Some clones in this sample may be carry-over from other donors' samples. The sample here was whole blood, taken in connection with sensitization to the hapten diphenylcyclopropenone (DPC).

The DNA for the CDR3 is TGTGCCAGCAGCTCGAGACAGGGCGGCACAGATACGCAGTATTTT. Its protein product is CASSSRQGGTDTQYF. The chain combines TRBV7-2 with TRBJ2-3, with 7 nucleotides matching TRBD1. Per the germline V gene, CDR1 is SGHTA and CDR2 is FQGNSA. The length of the CDR3 is 15 residues. J gave up 1 base and V 4 bases, and 5 bases lay outside the gene matches.